The rows below give T cell receptor beta chains drawn from one sample of a study of cytomegalovirus exposure and HLA in healthy donors. TCRdb's copy holds only in-frame clones and misses some; the assay was immunoSEQ multiplex PCR. The sample holds some 170,000 clones, around 87% seen once. The source material was PBMCs. Receptor source: a young woman in good health and CMV-seronegative. The CDR3 runs from the conserved cysteine through the conserved F or W. A D gene is named only where the DNA matches it firmly. Size is stated for part of the rows, as once, few or many counts, or as a class when the clone is expanded.

j_gene: TRBJ1-5; v_gene: TRBV4-2; abundance: -; d_gene: -; CDR3aa: CASSQVGGVDNQPQHF; CDR3nt: TGTGCCAGCAGCCAAGTAGGAGGGGTAGACAATCAGCCCCAGCATTTT
j_gene: TRBJ1-3; v_gene: TRBV30; abundance: few; d_gene: -; CDR3aa: CAWTGNSGNTIYF; CDR3nt: TGTGCCTGGACAGGAAACTCTGGAAACACCATATATTTT
j_gene: TRBJ1-1; v_gene: TRBV5-1; abundance: -; d_gene: TRBD1; CDR3aa: CASSLTGAGKNTEAFF; CDR3nt: TGCGCCAGCAGCCTCACAGGGGCCGGGAAGAACACTGAAGCTTTCTTT
j_gene: TRBJ2-5; v_gene: TRBV7-6; abundance: -; d_gene: -; CDR3aa: CASSLATGTRETQYF; CDR3nt: TGTGCCAGCAGCTTAGCCACCGGGACAAGAGAGACCCAGTACTTC
j_gene: TRBJ2-7; v_gene: TRBV14; abundance: once; d_gene: -; CDR3aa: CASNQASGSYEQYF; CDR3nt: TGTGCCAGCAACCAAGCCTCCGGGAGCTACGAGCAGTACTTC
j_gene: TRBJ2-7; v_gene: TRBV5-1; abundance: -; d_gene: -; CDR3aa: CASSLTEPYEQYF; CDR3nt: TGCGCCAGCAGCTTAACAGAGCCCTACGAGCAGTACTTC
j_gene: TRBJ2-7; v_gene: TRBV6-5; abundance: once; d_gene: -; CDR3aa: CASRNDRLTYEQYF; CDR3nt: TGTGCCAGCAGAAACGACAGGCTGACCTACGAGCAGTACTTC
j_gene: TRBJ1-2; v_gene: TRBV27; abundance: few; d_gene: -; CDR3aa: CASSFGQGSYGYTF; CDR3nt: TGTGCCAGCAGTTTTGGGCAGGGAAGCTATGGCTACACCTTC
j_gene: TRBJ1-2; v_gene: TRBV10-3; abundance: few; d_gene: TRBD1; CDR3aa: CAISESRQGPVGGYTF; CDR3nt: TGTGCCATCAGTGAGTCGAGACAGGGGCCCGTTGGTGGCTACACCTTC
j_gene: TRBJ1-1; v_gene: TRBV11-2; abundance: -; d_gene: -; CDR3aa: CASSLDARGTEAFF; CDR3nt: TGTGCCAGCAGCTTAGATGCCAGGGGCACTGAAGCTTTCTTT
j_gene: TRBJ1-2; v_gene: TRBV10-3; abundance: -; d_gene: TRBD1; CDR3aa: CAISEISGGTGRDGYTF; CDR3nt: TGTGCCATCAGTGAAATCTCGGGAGGGACAGGGAGAGATGGCTACACCTTC
j_gene: TRBJ1-3; v_gene: TRBV10-3; abundance: -; d_gene: TRBD1; CDR3aa: CAARQGVNAGNTIYF; CDR3nt: TGTGCCGCAAGACAGGGGGTGAATGCTGGAAACACCATATATTTT
j_gene: TRBJ2-7; v_gene: TRBV5-1; abundance: -; d_gene: TRBD1; CDR3aa: CASSVGTGAAYEQYF; CDR3nt: TGCGCCAGCAGCGTGGGGACAGGGGCAGCCTACGAGCAGTACTTC
j_gene: TRBJ1-3; v_gene: TRBV2; abundance: once; d_gene: -; CDR3aa: CASSLGQHSGNTIYF; CDR3nt: TGTGCCAGTAGCTTAGGACAGCACTCTGGAAACACCATATATTTT
j_gene: TRBJ1-3; v_gene: TRBV10-2; abundance: -; d_gene: -; CDR3aa: CASSEWGLPGDTIYF; CDR3nt: TGCGCCAGCAGTGAGTGGGGACTACCGGGAGACACCATATATTTT
j_gene: TRBJ2-7; v_gene: TRBV10-1; abundance: few; d_gene: TRBD2; CDR3aa: CASSEDAGGYEQYF; CDR3nt: TGCGCCAGCAGCGAGGACGCGGGAGGATACGAGCAGTACTTC
j_gene: TRBJ2-5; v_gene: TRBV14; abundance: -; d_gene: -; CDR3aa: CASSRTREETQYF; CDR3nt: TGTGCCAGCAGCCGTACTAGGGAGGAGACCCAGTACTTC
j_gene: TRBJ2-2; v_gene: TRBV5-1; abundance: -; d_gene: TRBD2; CDR3aa: CASSDSSGGFTGELFF; CDR3nt: TGCGCCAGCAGCGACTCTAGCGGGGGGTTCACCGGGGAGCTGTTTTTT
j_gene: TRBJ1-1; v_gene: TRBV29-1; abundance: -; d_gene: TRBD1; CDR3aa: CSTRDRVNTEAFF; CDR3nt: TGCAGCACCCGGGACAGGGTGAACACTGAAGCTTTCTTT
j_gene: TRBJ2-7; v_gene: TRBV5-1; abundance: -; d_gene: -; CDR3aa: CASRGTGSYEQYF; CDR3nt: TGCGCCAGCAGGGGTACAGGCTCCTACGAGCAGTACTTC
j_gene: TRBJ1-1; v_gene: TRBV9; abundance: -; d_gene: -; CDR3aa: CASSVVGGYTEAFF; CDR3nt: TGTGCCAGCAGCGTAGTAGGGGGTTACACTGAAGCTTTCTTT
j_gene: TRBJ2-3; v_gene: TRBV9; abundance: -; d_gene: -; CDR3aa: CASSVGQGTDTQYF; CDR3nt: TGTGCCAGCAGCGTAGGACAGGGCACAGATACGCAGTATTTT
j_gene: TRBJ2-3; v_gene: TRBV27; abundance: -; d_gene: TRBD1; CDR3aa: CASSGDRWSTDTQYF; CDR3nt: TGTGCCAGCAGTGGGGACAGGTGGAGCACAGATACGCAGTATTTT
j_gene: TRBJ1-1; v_gene: TRBV7-8; abundance: -; d_gene: -; CDR3aa: CASSQLSGLNTEAFF; CDR3nt: TGTGCCAGCAGCCAACTCTCAGGTTTGAACACTGAAGCTTTCTTT
j_gene: TRBJ2-5; v_gene: TRBV4-1; abundance: -; d_gene: -; CDR3aa: CASSQEGGLQETQYF; CDR3nt: TGCGCCAGCAGCCAAGAAGGGGGTCTCCAAGAGACCCAGTACTTC
j_gene: TRBJ2-3; v_gene: TRBV2; abundance: -; d_gene: TRBD2; CDR3aa: CASPPWGGSTDTQYF; CDR3nt: TGTGCCAGCCCGCCATGGGGGGGTAGCACAGATACGCAGTATTTT
j_gene: TRBJ1-2; v_gene: TRBV6-1; abundance: -; d_gene: TRBD1; CDR3aa: CASSDRTGFYGYTF; CDR3nt: TGTGCCAGCAGTGATCGGACAGGGTTTTATGGCTACACCTTC
j_gene: TRBJ1-2; v_gene: TRBV5-6; abundance: -; d_gene: TRBD1; CDR3aa: CASSFTLQGGYGYTF; CDR3nt: TGTGCCAGCAGTTTTACCCTCCAGGGGGGCTATGGCTACACCTTC
j_gene: TRBJ2-7; v_gene: TRBV9; abundance: -; d_gene: -; CDR3aa: CASSVGGGPYEQYF; CDR3nt: TGTGCCAGCAGCGTAGGGGGGGGCCCCTACGAGCAGTACTTC
j_gene: TRBJ2-7; v_gene: TRBV2; abundance: -; d_gene: -; CDR3aa: CASVGPYRTPQLSYEQYF; CDR3nt: TGTGCCAGCGTCGGGCCGTACAGGACCCCACAGCTTTCCTACGAGCAGTACTTC
j_gene: TRBJ2-3; v_gene: TRBV2; abundance: -; d_gene: -; CDR3aa: CASSVSGLSSTDTQYF; CDR3nt: TGTGCCAGCAGTGTTTCAGGCCTGTCTAGCACAGATACGCAGTATTTT
j_gene: TRBJ1-1; v_gene: TRBV4-3; abundance: -; d_gene: -; CDR3aa: CASSQTGNTEAFF; CDR3nt: TGCGCCAGCAGCCAGACGGGGAACACTGAAGCTTTCTTT
j_gene: TRBJ2-3; v_gene: TRBV7-8; abundance: -; d_gene: TRBD2; CDR3aa: CASSLSTVTSGGTDTQYF; CDR3nt: TGTGCCAGCAGCTTATCCACAGTGACTAGCGGGGGCACAGATACGCAGTATTTT
j_gene: TRBJ1-1; v_gene: TRBV13; abundance: -; d_gene: -; CDR3aa: CASSRQTNTEAFF; CDR3nt: TGTGCCAGCTCAAGACAGACGAACACTGAAGCTTTCTTT
j_gene: TRBJ2-5; v_gene: TRBV5-1; abundance: -; d_gene: -; CDR3aa: CASSLAYSVQETQYF; CDR3nt: TGCGCCAGCAGCTTGGCCTATTCGGTACAAGAGACCCAGTACTTC
j_gene: TRBJ2-7; v_gene: TRBV27; abundance: -; d_gene: TRBD1; CDR3aa: CASSLAGQGAYEQYF; CDR3nt: TGTGCCAGCAGTTTAGCGGGACAGGGGGCCTACGAGCAGTACTTC
j_gene: TRBJ2-3; v_gene: TRBV2; abundance: -; d_gene: -; CDR3aa: CASSDLGTDTQYF; CDR3nt: TGTGCCAGCAGTGACCTCGGCACAGATACGCAGTATTTT
j_gene: TRBJ2-2; v_gene: TRBV6-5; abundance: -; d_gene: -; CDR3aa: CASGFSPYTGELFF; CDR3nt: TGTGCCAGCGGTTTCTCCCCCTACACCGGGGAGCTGTTTTTT
j_gene: TRBJ2-7; v_gene: TRBV7-2; abundance: -; d_gene: TRBD1; CDR3aa: CASSFGQDYEQYF; CDR3nt: TGTGCCAGCAGCTTTGGACAGGACTACGAGCAGTACTTC
j_gene: TRBJ1-2; v_gene: TRBV27; abundance: once; d_gene: -; CDR3aa: CASSNTNYGYTF; CDR3nt: TGTGCCAGCAGTAATACTAACTATGGCTACACCTTC
j_gene: TRBJ2-2; v_gene: TRBV5-6; abundance: -; d_gene: TRBD2; CDR3aa: CASSYPGTSGEGGELFF; CDR3nt: TGTGCCAGCAGCTACCCCGGGACTAGCGGGGAGGGCGGGGAGCTGTTTTTT
j_gene: TRBJ2-5; v_gene: TRBV7-9; abundance: -; d_gene: -; CDR3aa: CASTAGRRPPQETQYF; CDR3nt: TGTGCCAGCACCGCGGGGAGGAGACCCCCCCAAGAGACCCAGTACTTC
j_gene: TRBJ1-2; v_gene: TRBV5-1; abundance: -; d_gene: TRBD1; CDR3aa: CASSYRDPGQGDTF; CDR3nt: TGCGCCAGCAGCTACCGGGACCCGGGACAGGGCGACACCTTC
j_gene: TRBJ1-2; v_gene: TRBV9; abundance: -; d_gene: TRBD1; CDR3aa: CASSGTGGAYYGYTF; CDR3nt: TGTGCCAGCAGCGGTACAGGGGGCGCATACTATGGCTACACCTTC
j_gene: TRBJ2-7; v_gene: TRBV9; abundance: few; d_gene: TRBD2; CDR3aa: CASSVDPPGLAADEQYF; CDR3nt: TGTGCCAGCAGCGTAGACCCCCCGGGACTAGCTGCCGACGAGCAGTACTTC